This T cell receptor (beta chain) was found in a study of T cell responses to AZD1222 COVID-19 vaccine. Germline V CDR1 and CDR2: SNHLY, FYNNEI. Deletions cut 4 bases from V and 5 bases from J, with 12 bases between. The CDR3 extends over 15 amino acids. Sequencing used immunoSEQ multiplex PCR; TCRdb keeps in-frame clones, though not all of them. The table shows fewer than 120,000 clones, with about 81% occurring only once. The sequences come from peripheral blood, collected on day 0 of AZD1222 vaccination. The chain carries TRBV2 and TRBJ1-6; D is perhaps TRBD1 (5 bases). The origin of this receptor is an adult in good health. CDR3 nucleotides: TGTGCCAGCAGTGCGAGAGGGGTAAATAATTCACCCCTCCACTTT. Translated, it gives CASSARGVNNSPLHF. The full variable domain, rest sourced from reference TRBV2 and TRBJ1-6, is EPEVTQTPSHQVTQMGQEVILRCVPISNHLYFYWYRQILGQKVEFLVSFYNNEISEKSEIFDDQFSVERPDGSNFTLKIRSTKLEDSAMYFCASSARGVNNSPLHFGNGTRLTVT.